The next 20 T cell receptor beta chains were all read from a single sample in a study of T cells in Graves' hyperthyroidism and ophthalmopathy. Regions amplified from RNA transcripts were the TCR beta CDR3 regions. Initially, a first-round RT-PCR of the TCR CDR3 employed the HTBI primer set. Using its own MiXCR run on the multiplex PCR reads, TCRdb lists one record per CDR3 protein. Here the sample spans roughly 630,000 distinct CDR3 sequences, approximately 14% being singletons. Sequenced sample: blood. All receptors derive from a woman aged 25 to 39 with Graves' hyperthyroidism.

This clonotype was recorded many times. The chain recombines TRBV5-1 with TRBJ2-7, with 9 bases fitting TRBD1. V lost 0 bases and J lost 5; bases outside the gene matches: 21. Germline CDR1 and CDR2: SGHRS and YFSETQ. The CDR3 spans 20 residues. CDR3 sequence reads: CASSLAMGQGFLRGLDEQYF. DNA of the CDR3: TGCGCCAGCAGCTTGGCCATGGGACAGGGTTTTTTACGGGGACTGGACGAGCAGTACTTC.

This clonotype appeared many times. The gene calls are TRBV20-1 and TRBJ2-3; TRBD2 agrees at 7 bases. Germline CDR1 is DFQATT and CDR2 is SNEGSKA (reference sequence). CDR3 length: 16 amino acids. Trimming cost V 6 bases and J 0 bases; bases outside gene matches: 12. CDR3 in amino acids: CSATGTIKPSTDTQYF. CDR3 bases: TGCAGTGCAACCGGGACTATTAAACCCAGCACAGATACGCAGTATTTT.

This clonotype was detected many times. V usage is TRBV6-1 and J usage is TRBJ1-4; D not resolved. Trimming removed 7 bases at V and 0 bases at J, with 12 bases between. The germline V gene has CDR1 MNHNS and CDR2 SASEGT. This CDR3 is 15 amino acids long. The CDR3, as DNA: TGTGCCAGCATGGCCGGACGGGCAACTAATGAAAAACTGTTTTTT. Translation: CASMAGRATNEKLFF.

This clonotype was counted between two and nine times. The chain couples TRBV19 to TRBJ2-5, with D maybe TRBD1 (6 bases). Trimming stripped 4 bases from V and 2 bases from J, with 14 bases between. Germline CDR1 is LNHDA and CDR2 is SQIVND (reference sequence). The CDR3 loop spans 15 amino acids. CDR3 nucleotide sequence: TGTGCCAGTAGTACCTTAACAGGGCGACAAGAGACCCAGTACTTC. Its protein product is CASSTLTGRQETQYF.

The chain joins TRBV30 to TRBJ1-5; 7 nucleotides agree with TRBD1. The CDR3 covers 16 residues. The V segment lost 4 bases and the J segment 0 bases; nucleotides outside the gene matches: 9. The V gene's germline CDR1 is GTSNPN and CDR2 SVGIG (reference sequence). The CDR3 is CAWNRGTDNSNQPQHF. DNA of the CDR3: TGTGCCTGGAATCGAGGGACAGACAATAGCAATCAGCCCCAGCATTTT.

The gene calls are TRBV6-2 or TRBV6-3 and TRBJ2-7; 10 bases are shared with TRBD2. From germline, CDR1 is MNHEY and CDR2 SVGEGT. The CDR3 is 16 residues long. V was clipped by 2 bases and J by 0 bases; unmatched bases: 4. In DNA, the CDR3 is TGTGCCAGCAGTTACCATACTAGCGGGAACTCCTACGAGCAGTACTTC. Encoded protein: CASSYHTSGNSYEQYF.

Of note for this clonotype: Being one base from a much bigger clone, this may be a read error. This chain links TRBV6-2 or TRBV6-3 with TRBJ2-7, with D unresolved. The length of the CDR3 is 12 residues. Germline values: CDR1 MNHEY, CDR2 SVGEGT. CDR3 nucleotides: TGTGCCAACAGTTACGCTCTCTACGAGCAGTACTTC. Its protein is CANSYALYEQYF.

The sample holds a few counts of this clonotype. The chain employs TRBV12-3 or TRBV12-4 and TRBJ1-5, with D hard to call. The V and J ends lost 3 bases and 5 bases respectively, with 8 bases between them. This CDR3 is 13 amino acids long. This CDR3 is CASSLAGYQPQHF. The DNA for the CDR3 is TGTGCCAGCAGTTTGGCGGGGTATCAGCCCCAGCATTTT.

This clonotype was seen repeatedly, ten times or more. This chain links TRBV13 with TRBJ2-1, with 7 positions matching TRBD2. CDR1 and CDR2 (germline): PRHDT, FYEKMQ (reference sequence). The junction had 9 bases not matched to a gene; V was cut back by 4 bases and J by 0 bases. The CDR3 is made up of 17 amino acids. CDR3 coding DNA: TGTGCCAGCAGCTCCAGACTAGCTCAGAGCTCCTACAATGAGCAGTTCTTC. It yields the protein CASSSRLAQSSYNEQFF.

In its sample, this clonotype was seen many times. The chain is built from TRBV2 and TRBJ2-7; 9 positions agree with TRBD2. V was clipped by 7 bases and J by 2 bases; unmatched bases: 9. Germline V lookup: CDR1 SNHLY, CDR2 FYNNEI. This CDR3 region has 15 residues. CDR3 residues: CASTHQREAPYEQYF. DNA of the CDR3: TGTGCCAGCACCCACCAGCGGGAGGCCCCCTACGAGCAGTACTTC.

This clonotype occurred many times. The V gene is TRBV11-2, the J gene TRBJ2-1; D is uncertain. The CDR3 is 14 amino acids. Germline-derived CDR1 and CDR2 are SGHAT and FQNNGV. V was cut by 5 bases and J by 2 bases, with 10 bases left in between. The DNA for the CDR3 is TGTGCCAGCAGCCCCGTACAGACCTACAATGAGCAGTTCTTC. Amino acids: CASSPVQTYNEQFF.

This chain uses TRBV9 with TRBJ2-7, with D uncertain. The CDR3 extends over 14 amino acids. The V end was cut by 0 bases, the J end by 1 base, with 8 bases between. Germline CDR1 is SGDLS and CDR2 is YYNGEE. The CDR3 DNA sequence: TGTGCCAGCAGCGTAGCGAGCTGGTCCTACGAGCAGTACTTC. It specifies CASSVASWSYEQYF.

This clonotype was counted many times. The chain carries TRBV28 and TRBJ2-4, with 8 bases identical to TRBD1. Germline V gene sequence: CDR1 MDHEN, CDR2 SYDVKM. Trimming at V came to 5 bases and at J to 6 bases, leaving 9 bases not matched to a gene. The CDR3 is made up of 15 amino acids. The CDR3 DNA reads TGTGCCAGCAGTACCTCGGACAGGGCTATAAACATTCAGTACTTC. Its protein is CASSTSDRAINIQYF.

This clonotype has a count of ten or more. CDR3 loop: CSPGWGSVTDTQYF. The CDR3 DNA reads as TGCAGTCCCGGCTGGGGCAGTGTCACAGATACGCAGTATTTT. The gene calls are TRBV20-1 and TRBJ2-3; weak D call: TRBD1 (5 bases). Trimming took off 8 bases at V and 2 bases at J, with 17 bases between the two ends. Germline V gene lookup returns CDR1 DFQATT and CDR2 SNEGSKA (reference sequence). CDR3 size: 14 residues.

V and J are TRBV2 and TRBJ2-6, with D possibly matching TRBD1 (6 bases). The V gene lost 7 bases and the J gene lost 2 bases, with 12 bases spanning the gap. Germline V gene lookup returns CDR1 SNHLY and CDR2 FYNNEI. CDR3 size: 15 residues. Here the CDR3 reads CASMRGLPGANVLTF. DNA for the CDR3: TGTGCCAGCATGAGGGGGTTACCTGGGGCCAACGTCCTGACTTTC.

The chain joins TRBV6-1 to TRBJ1-1; 7 bases fit TRBD1. The CDR3 totals 14 residues. The germline gives CDR1 MNHNS, CDR2 SASEGT. J was trimmed by 3 bases and V by 6 bases; bases with no gene match: 7. The CDR3 sequence is CASRAADRDTEAFF. CDR3 DNA: TGTGCCAGCAGGGCTGCAGACAGGGACACTGAAGCTTTCTTT.

This clonotype came up many times. V and J are TRBV24-1 and TRBJ2-2, with 11 bases aligning to TRBD2. With V trimmed by 3 bases and J by 0 bases, 5 bases remained unmatched. The CDR3 is made up of 18 amino acids. CDR1 KGHDR and CDR2 SFDVKD come from the germline V gene. CDR3 sequence (DNA): TGTGCCACCAGTGATCCGGGACTAGCGGAAACGAACACCGGGGAGCTGTTTTTT. Translating it yields CATSDPGLAETNTGELFF.

This clonotype was counted ten times or more. V gene TRBV10-3 combines with J gene TRBJ2-7, with 9 bases fitting TRBD1. The germline CDR1 and CDR2 sequences are ENHRY and SYGVKD. The CDR3 is 13 amino acids. J was trimmed by 3 bases and V by 7 bases; bases with no gene match: 4. DNA for the CDR3: TGTGCCATCAATTGGGACAGGGACTACGAGCAGTACTTC. Its translation: CAINWDRDYEQYF.

This clonotype was counted only a few times. The CDR3: CASSFRGSRNSPLHF. The DNA for the CDR3 is TGTGCCAGCAGCTTTCGGGGGTCGCGTAATTCACCCCTCCACTTT. The gene calls are TRBV5-6 and TRBJ1-6; D possibly corresponds to TRBD1 (5 bases). The CDR3 has 15 amino acids. Trimming cost V 2 bases and J 6 bases, with 12 bases left between them. Per germline, CDR1 SGHDT and CDR2 YYEEEE.

The chain combines TRBV20-1 with TRBJ2-7; D not certain. V was trimmed by 7 bases and J by 2 bases, leaving 12 bases between them. Per germline, CDR1 DFQATT and CDR2 SNEGSKA (reference sequence). CDR3 length: 12 amino acids. The CDR3 DNA is TGCAGTGTAGAGGCGAAGACCTACGAGCAGTACTTC. Translating it yields CSVEAKTYEQYF.